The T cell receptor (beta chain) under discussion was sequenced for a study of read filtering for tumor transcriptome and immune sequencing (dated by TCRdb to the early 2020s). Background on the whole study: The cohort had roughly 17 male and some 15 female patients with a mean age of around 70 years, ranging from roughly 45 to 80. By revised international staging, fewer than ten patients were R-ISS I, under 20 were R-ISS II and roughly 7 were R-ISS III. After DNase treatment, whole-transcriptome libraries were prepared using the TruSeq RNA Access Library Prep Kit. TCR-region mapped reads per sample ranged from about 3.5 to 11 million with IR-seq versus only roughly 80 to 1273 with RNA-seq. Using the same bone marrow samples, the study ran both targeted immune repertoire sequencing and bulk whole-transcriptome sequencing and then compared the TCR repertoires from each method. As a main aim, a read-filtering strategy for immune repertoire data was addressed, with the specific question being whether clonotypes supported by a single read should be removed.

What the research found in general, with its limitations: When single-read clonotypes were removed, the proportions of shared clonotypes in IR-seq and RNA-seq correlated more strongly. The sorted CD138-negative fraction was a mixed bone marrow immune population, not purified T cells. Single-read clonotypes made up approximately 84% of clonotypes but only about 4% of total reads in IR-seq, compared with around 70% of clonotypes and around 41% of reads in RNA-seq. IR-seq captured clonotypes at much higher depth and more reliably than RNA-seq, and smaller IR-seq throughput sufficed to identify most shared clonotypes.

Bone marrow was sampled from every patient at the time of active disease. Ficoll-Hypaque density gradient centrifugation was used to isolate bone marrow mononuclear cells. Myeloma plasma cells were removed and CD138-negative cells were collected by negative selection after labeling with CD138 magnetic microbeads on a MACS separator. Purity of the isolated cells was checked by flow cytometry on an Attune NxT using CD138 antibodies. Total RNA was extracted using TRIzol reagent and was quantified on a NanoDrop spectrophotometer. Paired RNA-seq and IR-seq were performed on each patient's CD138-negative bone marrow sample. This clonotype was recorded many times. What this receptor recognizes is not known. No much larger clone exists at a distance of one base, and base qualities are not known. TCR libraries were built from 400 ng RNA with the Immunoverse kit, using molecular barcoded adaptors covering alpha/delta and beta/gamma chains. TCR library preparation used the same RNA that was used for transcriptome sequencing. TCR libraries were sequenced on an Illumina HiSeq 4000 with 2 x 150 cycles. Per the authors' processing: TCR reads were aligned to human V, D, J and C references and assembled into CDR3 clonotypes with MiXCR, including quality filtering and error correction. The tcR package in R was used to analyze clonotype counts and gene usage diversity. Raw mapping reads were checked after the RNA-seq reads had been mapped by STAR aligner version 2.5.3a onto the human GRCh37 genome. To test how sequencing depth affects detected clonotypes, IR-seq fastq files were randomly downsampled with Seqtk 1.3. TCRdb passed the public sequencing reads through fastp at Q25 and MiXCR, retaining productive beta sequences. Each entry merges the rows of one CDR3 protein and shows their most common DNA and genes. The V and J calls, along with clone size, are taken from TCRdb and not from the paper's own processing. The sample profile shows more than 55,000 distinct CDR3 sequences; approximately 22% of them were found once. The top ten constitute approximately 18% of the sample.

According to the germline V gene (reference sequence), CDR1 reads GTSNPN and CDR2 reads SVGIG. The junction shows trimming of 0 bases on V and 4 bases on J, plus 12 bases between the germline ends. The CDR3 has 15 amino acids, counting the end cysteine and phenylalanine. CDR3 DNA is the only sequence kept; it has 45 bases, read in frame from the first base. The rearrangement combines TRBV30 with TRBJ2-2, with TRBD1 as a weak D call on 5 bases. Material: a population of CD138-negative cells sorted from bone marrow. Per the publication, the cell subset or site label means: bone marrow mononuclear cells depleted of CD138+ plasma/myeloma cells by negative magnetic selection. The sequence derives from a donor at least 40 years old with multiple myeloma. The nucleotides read TGTGCCTGGAGTGTGGGGCAGGGCGGCACCGGGGAGCTGTTTTTT. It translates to CAWSVGQGGTGELFF. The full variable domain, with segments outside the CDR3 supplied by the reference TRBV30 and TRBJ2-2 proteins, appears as SQTIHQWPATLVQPVGSPLSLECTVEGTSNPNLYWYRQAAGRGLQLLFYSVGIGQISSEVPQNLSASRPQDRQFILSSKKLLLSDSGFYLCAWSVGQGGTGELFFGEGSRLTVL.